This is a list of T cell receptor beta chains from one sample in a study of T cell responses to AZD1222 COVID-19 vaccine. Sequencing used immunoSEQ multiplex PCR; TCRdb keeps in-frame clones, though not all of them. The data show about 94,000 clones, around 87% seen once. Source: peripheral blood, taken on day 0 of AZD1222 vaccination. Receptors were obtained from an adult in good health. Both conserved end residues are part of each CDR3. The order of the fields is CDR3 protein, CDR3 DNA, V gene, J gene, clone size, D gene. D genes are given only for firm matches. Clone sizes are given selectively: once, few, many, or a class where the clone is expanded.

CASSQVWTGDTEAFF	TGCGCCAGCAGCCAAGTTTGGACAGGGGACACTGAAGCTTTCTTT	TRBV4-3	TRBJ1-1	once	TRBD1
CASSLGQQEPQHF	TGTGCCAGCAGCTTGGGGCAGCAAGAGCCCCAGCATTTT	TRBV7-2	TRBJ1-5	.	.
CASSLGDRSNQPQHF	TGTGCCAGCAGCTTAGGGGACAGAAGCAATCAGCCCCAGCATTTT	TRBV5-5	TRBJ1-5	.	TRBD1
CASSLKSTGTGNTGELFF	TGTGCCAGCAGCTTAAAATCCACCGGGACAGGAAACACCGGGGAGCTGTTTTTT	TRBV7-6	TRBJ2-2	.	TRBD1
CASSLERDYGYTF	TGTGCCAGCAGTTTAGAGCGTGACTATGGCTACACCTTC	TRBV12-3/TRBV12-4	TRBJ1-2	.	.
CSVVGVGAKNIQYF	TGCAGCGTTGTAGGGGTTGGGGCCAAAAACATTCAGTACTTC	TRBV29-1	TRBJ2-4	.	.
CASSTFGPSTDTQYF	TGTGCCAGCAGCACGTTCGGGCCAAGCACAGATACGCAGTATTTT	TRBV6-5	TRBJ2-3	.	.
CASSLEGGTRNEQYF	TGTGCCAGCAGCTTGGAGGGCGGGACTAGAAACGAGCAGTACTTC	TRBV5-8	TRBJ2-7	.	TRBD2
CASSSLGTSGNTIYF	TGTGCCAGCAGTTCCCTCGGGACGTCTGGAAACACCATATATTTT	TRBV27	TRBJ1-3	.	.
CASSYPSNQPQHF	TGTGCCAGCAGTTATCCAAGCAATCAGCCCCAGCATTTT	TRBV6-2/TRBV6-3	TRBJ1-5	.	.
CASSLGQGGTEAFF	TGTGCCAGCAGTTTGGGACAGGGTGGCACTGAAGCTTTCTTT	TRBV27	TRBJ1-1	.	TRBD1
CASSSQGQPQHF	TGTGCCAGCAGTTCCCAGGGGCAGCCCCAGCATTTT	TRBV27	TRBJ1-5	once	.
CASSQDGDRAAEAFF	TGTGCCAGCAGCCAAGATGGGGACAGGGCGGCGGAAGCTTTCTTT	TRBV4-2	TRBJ1-1	.	TRBD1
CASSSNPGKGTEAFF	TGTGCCAGCAGCTCCAACCCCGGGAAGGGCACTGAAGCTTTCTTT	TRBV3-1/TRBV3-2	TRBJ1-1	.	.
CASTPTGVRATNEKLFF	TGTGCCAGTACCCCTACCGGCGTTAGAGCAACTAATGAAAAACTGTTTTTT	TRBV19	TRBJ1-4	.	.
CAISDLGGNTEAFF	TGTGCCATCAGTGACCTTGGGGGGAACACTGAAGCTTTCTTT	TRBV10-3	TRBJ1-1	.	.
CASSYTAGRTGELFF	TGTGCCAGCAGTTATACGGCAGGGAGGACCGGGGAGCTGTTTTTT	TRBV6-5	TRBJ2-2	.	.
CASSSGQRAFF	TGTGCCAGCAGTTCCGGACAGAGGGCTTTCTTT	TRBV12-3/TRBV12-4	TRBJ1-1	.	.
CASSSGPAYSSPLHF	TGTGCCAGCAGCTCTGGGCCCGCCTATTCTTCACCCCTCCACTTT	TRBV7-3	TRBJ1-6	.	.
CASLRGETYEQYF	TGTGCCAGCCTCCGGGGGGAGACCTACGAGCAGTACTTC	TRBV12-3/TRBV12-4	TRBJ2-7	.	TRBD2
CATSRLADRVDGYTF	TGTGCCACCAGCAGACTCGCGGACAGGGTCGATGGCTACACCTTC	TRBV15	TRBJ1-2	.	TRBD1
CASSPQRENTGELFF	TGTGCCAGCAGCCCCCAGCGGGAGAACACCGGGGAGCTGTTTTTT	TRBV7-2	TRBJ2-2	.	TRBD2
CASSQDSGQNEQYF	TGCGCCAGCAGCCAAGATAGTGGACAGAACGAGCAGTACTTC	TRBV4-3	TRBJ2-7	.	.
CASSPGLAGVNNEQFF	TGTGCCAGCAGCCCCGGTCTAGCGGGGGTGAACAATGAGCAGTTCTTC	TRBV3-1/TRBV3-2	TRBJ2-1	.	TRBD2
CASSLALRSSGANVLTF	TGTGCCAGCAGCTTAGCTCTGCGCAGCTCTGGGGCCAACGTCCTGACTTTC	TRBV7-6	TRBJ2-6	.	.
CASSYTSGGYNEQFF	TGTGCCAGCAGTTACACTAGCGGGGGGTACAATGAGCAGTTCTTC	TRBV6-5	TRBJ2-1	.	TRBD2
CASSVGTALYEQYF	TGTGCCAGCAGCGTAGGGACAGCATTATACGAGCAGTACTTC	TRBV9	TRBJ2-7	.	.
CASSLGGVVQYF	TGTGCCAGCAGTCTGGGAGGCGTCGTGCAGTACTTC	TRBV6-2/TRBV6-3	TRBJ2-7	.	.
CASSIYGTGGTKEQYF	TGTGCCAGTAGTATCTACGGGACAGGGGGTACGAAGGAGCAGTACTTC	TRBV19	TRBJ2-7	.	TRBD1
CASSLGPGSYGYTF	TGTGCCAGCAGCTTAGGGCCGGGGAGCTATGGCTACACCTTC	TRBV7-2	TRBJ1-2	.	.
CASRTSGGSGNEQFF	TGTGCCAGCAGGACTAGCGGGGGGTCGGGGAATGAGCAGTTCTTC	TRBV6-4	TRBJ2-1	.	TRBD2
CASSGQFRETQYF	TGTGCCAGCAGTGGCCAGTTCCGGGAGACCCAGTACTTC	TRBV2	TRBJ2-5	.	.
CASSSWGTVNNQPQHF	TGTGCCAGCAGCTCCTGGGGGACAGTAAACAATCAGCCCCAGCATTTT	TRBV7-2	TRBJ1-5	.	TRBD1
CASSWTPRGRAMDSPLHF	TGCGCCAGCAGTTGGACACCTAGGGGTAGGGCTATGGATTCACCCCTCCACTTT	TRBV10-2	TRBJ1-6	.	.
CASSGSGNTIYF	TGTGCCAGCAGCGGCTCTGGAAACACCATATATTTT	TRBV6-2/TRBV6-3	TRBJ1-3	.	.
CASSQSRWGIAKNIQYF	TGCGCCAGCAGCCAGTCAAGGTGGGGGATAGCCAAAAACATTCAGTACTTC	TRBV4-3	TRBJ2-4	.	.
CASSPRWDRLTGELFF	TGTGCCAGCAGCCCTAGGTGGGACAGGCTGACCGGGGAGCTGTTTTTT	TRBV7-3	TRBJ2-2	.	TRBD1
CASSWGNTPLHF	TGTGCCAGCAGTTGGGGCAACACACCCCTCCACTTT	TRBV6-5	TRBJ1-6	few	.
CASSFGETQYF	TGTGCCAGCAGTTTTGGAGAGACCCAGTACTTC	TRBV12-3/TRBV12-4	TRBJ2-5	.	.
CASSQPDSVGGYTF	TGCGCCAGCAGCCAACCAGACAGCGTCGGGGGCTACACCTTC	TRBV4-3	TRBJ1-2	.	.
CASSPTLGNTEAFF	TGTGCCAGCAGCCCGACCCTCGGGAACACTGAAGCTTTCTTT	TRBV7-9	TRBJ1-1	.	.
CASSLPREKLFF	TGTGCCAGCAGCCTCCCGAGGGAAAAACTGTTTTTT	TRBV7-9	TRBJ1-4	.	.
CASSFGTTNNEQFF	TGTGCCAGCAGTTTCGGGACAACGAACAATGAGCAGTTCTTC	TRBV27	TRBJ2-1	.	.